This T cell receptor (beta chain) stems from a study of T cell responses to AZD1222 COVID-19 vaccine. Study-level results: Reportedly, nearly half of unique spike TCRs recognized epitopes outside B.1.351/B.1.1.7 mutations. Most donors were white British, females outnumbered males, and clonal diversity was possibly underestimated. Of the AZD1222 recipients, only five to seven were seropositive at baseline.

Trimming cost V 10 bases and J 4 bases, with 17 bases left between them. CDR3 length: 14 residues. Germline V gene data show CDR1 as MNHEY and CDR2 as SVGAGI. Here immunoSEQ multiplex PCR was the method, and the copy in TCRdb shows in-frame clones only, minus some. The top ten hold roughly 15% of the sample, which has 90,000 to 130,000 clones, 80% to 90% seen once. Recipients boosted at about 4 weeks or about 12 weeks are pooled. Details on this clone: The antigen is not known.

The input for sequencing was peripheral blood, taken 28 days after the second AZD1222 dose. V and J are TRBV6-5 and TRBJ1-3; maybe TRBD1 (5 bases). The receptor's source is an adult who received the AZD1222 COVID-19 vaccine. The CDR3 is CATQTVGVGNTIYF. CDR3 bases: TGTGCCACCCAGACGGTGGGGGTGGGAAACACCATATATTTT.